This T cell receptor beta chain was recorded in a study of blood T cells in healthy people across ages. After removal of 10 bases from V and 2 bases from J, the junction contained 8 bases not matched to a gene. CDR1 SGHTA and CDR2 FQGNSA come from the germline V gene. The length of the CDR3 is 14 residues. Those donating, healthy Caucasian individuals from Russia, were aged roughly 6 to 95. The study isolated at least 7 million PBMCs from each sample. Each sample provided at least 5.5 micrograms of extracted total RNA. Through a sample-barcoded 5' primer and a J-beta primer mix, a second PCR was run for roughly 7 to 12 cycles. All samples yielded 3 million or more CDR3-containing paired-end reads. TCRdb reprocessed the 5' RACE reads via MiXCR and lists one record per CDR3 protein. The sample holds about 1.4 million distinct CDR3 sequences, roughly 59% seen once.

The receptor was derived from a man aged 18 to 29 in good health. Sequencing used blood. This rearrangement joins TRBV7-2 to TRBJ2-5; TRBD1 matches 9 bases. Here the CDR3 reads CATSGTGHQETQYF. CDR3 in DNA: TGTGCCACCTCCGGGACAGGGCATCAAGAGACCCAGTACTTC.